The TCR beta chain described here comes from a study of monozygotic twins with cystic fibrosis. With regard to this clone: Its antigen is not identified.

The repertoire was sequenced with immunoSEQ multiplex PCR; TCRdb's copy has only in-frame clones and lacks some. The top ten clones hold around 0.15% of a sample with tens of thousands of clones, roughly 97% of them seen once. Points from the study as a whole: In this small cohort, shared CDR3 numbers showed no association with age, concordance or disease severity. Unrelated CF individuals shared fewer identical clonotypes than monozygotic CF twins. In 13 of 16 pairs, V gene usage was closest to the co-twin's. Low clonality (median roughly 0.01) suggested a mostly naive repertoire.

The CDR3 is 17 residues long. V lost 0 bases, J lost 1 base, and 16 bases lay in between. Germline-derived CDR1 and CDR2 are SGDLS and YYNGEE. Sequenced sample: blood. The gene calls are TRBV9 and TRBJ1-1; no clear D gene. This clonotype was obtained from a girl aged 10 to 17 with cystic fibrosis. CDR3 in DNA: TGTGCCAGCAGCGTAGGGCTAACAGCCCTACCGAACACTGAAGCTTTCTTT. This gives the protein CASSVGLTALPNTEAFF.